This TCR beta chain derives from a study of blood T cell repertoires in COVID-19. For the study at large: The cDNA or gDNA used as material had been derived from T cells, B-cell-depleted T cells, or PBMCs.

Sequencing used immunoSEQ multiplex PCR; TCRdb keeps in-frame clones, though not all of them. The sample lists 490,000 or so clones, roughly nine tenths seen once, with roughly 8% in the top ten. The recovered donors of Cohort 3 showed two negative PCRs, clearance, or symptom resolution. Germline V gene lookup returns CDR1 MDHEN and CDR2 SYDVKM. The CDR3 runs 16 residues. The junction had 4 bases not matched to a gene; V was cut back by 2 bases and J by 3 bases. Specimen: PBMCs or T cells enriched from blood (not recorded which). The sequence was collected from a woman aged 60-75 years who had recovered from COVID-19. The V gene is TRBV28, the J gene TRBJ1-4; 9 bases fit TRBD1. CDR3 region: CASSLPGTGPNEKLFF. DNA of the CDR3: TGTGCCAGCAGTTTACCCGGGACAGGGCCTAATGAAAAACTGTTTTTT.